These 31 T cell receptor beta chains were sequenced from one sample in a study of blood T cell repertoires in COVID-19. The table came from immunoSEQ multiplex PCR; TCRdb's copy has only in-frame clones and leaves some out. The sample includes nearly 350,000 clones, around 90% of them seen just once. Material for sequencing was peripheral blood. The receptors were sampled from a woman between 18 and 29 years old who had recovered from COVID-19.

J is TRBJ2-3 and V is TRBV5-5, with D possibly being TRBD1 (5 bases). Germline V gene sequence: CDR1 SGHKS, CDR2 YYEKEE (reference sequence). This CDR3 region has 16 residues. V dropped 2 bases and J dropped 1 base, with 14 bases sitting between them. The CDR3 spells CASSLLLGLRTDTQYF. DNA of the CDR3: TGTGCCAGCAGCTTACTCTTGGGGCTCCGCACAGATACGCAGTATTTT.

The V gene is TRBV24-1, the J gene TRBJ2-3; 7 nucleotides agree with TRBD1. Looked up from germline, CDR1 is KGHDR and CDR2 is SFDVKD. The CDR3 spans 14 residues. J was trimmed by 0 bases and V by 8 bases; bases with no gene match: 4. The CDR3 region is CATMGTASTDTQYF. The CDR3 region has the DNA TGTGCCACCATGGGGACAGCAAGCACAGATACGCAGTATTTT.

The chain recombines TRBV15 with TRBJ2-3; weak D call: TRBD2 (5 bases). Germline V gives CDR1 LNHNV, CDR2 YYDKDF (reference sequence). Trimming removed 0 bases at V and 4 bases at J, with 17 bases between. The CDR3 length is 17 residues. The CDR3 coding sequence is TGTGCCACCAGCAGAGACTCGCGGGCTAGTCGGGCAGATACGCAGTATTTT. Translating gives CATSRDSRASRADTQYF.

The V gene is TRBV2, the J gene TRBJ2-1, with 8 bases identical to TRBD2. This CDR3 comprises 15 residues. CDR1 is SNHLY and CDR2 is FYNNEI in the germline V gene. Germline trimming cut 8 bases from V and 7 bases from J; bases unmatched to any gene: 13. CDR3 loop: CASERLAGPRNEQFF. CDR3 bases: TGTGCCAGCGAGAGGCTAGCGGGCCCTAGGAATGAGCAGTTCTTC.

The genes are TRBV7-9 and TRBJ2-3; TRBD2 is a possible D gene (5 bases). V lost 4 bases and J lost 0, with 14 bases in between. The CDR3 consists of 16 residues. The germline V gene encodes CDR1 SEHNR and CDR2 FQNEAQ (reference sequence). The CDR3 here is CASSSRGPSSTDTQYF. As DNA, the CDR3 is TGTGCCAGCAGCTCCCGAGGGCCGAGTAGCACAGATACGCAGTATTTT.

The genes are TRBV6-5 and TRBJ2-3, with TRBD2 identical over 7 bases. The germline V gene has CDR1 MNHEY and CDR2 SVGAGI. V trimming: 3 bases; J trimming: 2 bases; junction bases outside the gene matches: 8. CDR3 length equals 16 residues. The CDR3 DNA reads TGTGCCAGCAGTTATTGGTCTAGCGGACCCACAGATACGCAGTATTTT. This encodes CASSYWSSGPTDTQYF.

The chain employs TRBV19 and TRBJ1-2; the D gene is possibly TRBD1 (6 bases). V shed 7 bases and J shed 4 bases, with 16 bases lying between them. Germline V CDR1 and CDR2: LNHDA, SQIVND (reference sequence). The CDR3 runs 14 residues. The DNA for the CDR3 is TGTGCCAGTACCCTCAGGGGTGGGGGCTATGGCTACACCTTC. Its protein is CASTLRGGGYGYTF.

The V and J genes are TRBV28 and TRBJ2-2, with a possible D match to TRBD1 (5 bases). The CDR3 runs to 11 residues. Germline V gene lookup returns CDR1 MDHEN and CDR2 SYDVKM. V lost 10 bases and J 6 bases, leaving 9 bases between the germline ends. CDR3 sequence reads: CATQGSGELFF. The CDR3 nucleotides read TGTGCCACCCAGGGATCCGGGGAGCTGTTTTTT.

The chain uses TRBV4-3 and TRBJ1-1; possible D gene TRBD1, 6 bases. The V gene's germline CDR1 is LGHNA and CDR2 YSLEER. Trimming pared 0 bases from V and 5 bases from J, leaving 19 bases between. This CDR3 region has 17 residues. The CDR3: CASSQDHGGYSGTEAFF. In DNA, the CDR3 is TGCGCCAGCAGCCAAGATCATGGGGGCTACTCGGGAACTGAAGCTTTCTTT.

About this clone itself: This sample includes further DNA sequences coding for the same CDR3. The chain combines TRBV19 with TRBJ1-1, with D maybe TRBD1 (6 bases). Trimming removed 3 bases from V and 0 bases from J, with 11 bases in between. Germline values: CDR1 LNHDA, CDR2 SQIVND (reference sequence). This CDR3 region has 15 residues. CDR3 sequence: CASSISPGVNTEAFF. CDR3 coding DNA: TGTGCCAGTAGTATCAGTCCAGGGGTGAACACTGAAGCTTTCTTT. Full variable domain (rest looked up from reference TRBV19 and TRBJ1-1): DGGITQSPKYLFRKEGQNVTLSCEQNLNHDAMYWYRQDPGQGLRLIYYSQIVNDFQKGDIAEGYSVSREKKESFPLTVTSAQKNPTAFYLCASSISPGVNTEAFFGQGTRLTVV.

CDR3 nucleotides: TGTGCCAGCACCATGGGAGGCCCCGGCTCCTACAATGAGCAGTTCTTC. Encoded protein: CASTMGGPGSYNEQFF. V is TRBV28 and J is TRBJ2-1; a weak D match, TRBD2 (6 bases). Between the trimmed V and J ends, which lost 7 bases and 0 bases, there was a span of 16 bases. Per germline, CDR1 MDHEN and CDR2 SYDVKM. CDR3 length: 16 amino acids.

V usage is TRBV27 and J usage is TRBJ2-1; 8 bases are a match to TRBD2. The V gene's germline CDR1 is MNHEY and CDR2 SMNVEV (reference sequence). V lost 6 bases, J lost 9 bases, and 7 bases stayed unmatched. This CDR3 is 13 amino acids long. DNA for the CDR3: TGTGCCAGCAGAAATTCAGCGGGAGTTGAGCAGTTCTTC. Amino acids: CASRNSAGVEQFF.

CDR3 sequence reads: CASEADPAVSKNIQYF. The CDR3 DNA reads TGTGCCAGCGAAGCGGACCCTGCAGTATCCAAAAACATTCAGTACTTC. V and J are TRBV5-4 and TRBJ2-4; D is perhaps TRBD2 (5 bases). V lost 7 bases, J lost 2 bases, and 19 bases lay in between. Per germline, CDR1 SGHNT and CDR2 YYREEE (reference sequence). CDR3 size: 16 residues.

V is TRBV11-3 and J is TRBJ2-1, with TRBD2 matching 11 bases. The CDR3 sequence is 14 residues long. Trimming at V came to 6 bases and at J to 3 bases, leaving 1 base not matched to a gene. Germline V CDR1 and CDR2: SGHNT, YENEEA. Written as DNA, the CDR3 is TGTGCCAGCAGGGGGACTAGCGGCTACAATGAGCAGTTCTTC. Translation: CASRGTSGYNEQFF.

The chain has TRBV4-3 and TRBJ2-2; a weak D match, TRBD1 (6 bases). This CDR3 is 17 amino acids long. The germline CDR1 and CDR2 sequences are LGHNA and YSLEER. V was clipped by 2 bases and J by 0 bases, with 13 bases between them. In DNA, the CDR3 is TGCGCCAGCAGCCAAAAGAAGGGGGATGCGAACACCGGGGAGCTGTTTTTT. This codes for CASSQKKGDANTGELFF.

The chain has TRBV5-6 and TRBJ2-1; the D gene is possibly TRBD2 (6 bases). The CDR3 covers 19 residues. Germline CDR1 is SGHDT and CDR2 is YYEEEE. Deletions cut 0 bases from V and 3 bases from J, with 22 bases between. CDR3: CASSLVGWVAEGIYNEQFF. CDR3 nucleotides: TGTGCCAGCAGCTTGGTGGGGTGGGTAGCGGAAGGAATCTACAATGAGCAGTTCTTC. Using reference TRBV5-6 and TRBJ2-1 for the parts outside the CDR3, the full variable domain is DAGVTQSPTHLIKTRGQQVTLRCSPKSGHDTVSWYQQALGQGPQFIFQYYEEEERQRGNFPDRFSGHQFPNYSSELNVNALLLGDSALYLCASSLVGWVAEGIYNEQFFGPGTRLTVL.

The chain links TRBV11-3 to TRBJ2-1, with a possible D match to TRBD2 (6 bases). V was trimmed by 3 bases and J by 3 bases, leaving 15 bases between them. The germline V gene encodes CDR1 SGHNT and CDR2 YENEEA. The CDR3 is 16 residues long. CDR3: CASSFPTSGDYNEQFF. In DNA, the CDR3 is TGTGCCAGCAGCTTCCCGACTAGTGGCGACTACAATGAGCAGTTCTTC.

The CDR3 nucleotides read TGTGCCAGCAGTTACCCCCCAAACTACAATGAGCAGTTCTTC. Translated, it gives CASSYPPNYNEQFF. This chain uses TRBV6-2 or TRBV6-3 with TRBJ2-1; D unresolved. The V and J ends lost 2 bases and 3 bases respectively, with 8 bases between them. The CDR3 is made up of 14 amino acids. Germline values: CDR1 MNHEY, CDR2 SVGEGT.

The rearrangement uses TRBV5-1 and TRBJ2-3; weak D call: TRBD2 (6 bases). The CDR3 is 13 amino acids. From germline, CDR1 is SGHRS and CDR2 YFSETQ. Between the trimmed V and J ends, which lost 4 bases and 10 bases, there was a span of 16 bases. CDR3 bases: TGCGCCAGCAGCCCTCAAGGATCGGGAGCGCAGTATTTT. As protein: CASSPQGSGAQYF.

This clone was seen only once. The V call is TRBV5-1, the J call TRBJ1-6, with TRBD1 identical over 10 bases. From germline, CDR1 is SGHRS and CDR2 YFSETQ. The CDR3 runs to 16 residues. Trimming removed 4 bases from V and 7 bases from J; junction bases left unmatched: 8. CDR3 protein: CASSDGTGVNNSPLHF. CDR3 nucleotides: TGCGCCAGCAGCGATGGGACAGGGGTGAACAATTCACCCCTCCACTTT. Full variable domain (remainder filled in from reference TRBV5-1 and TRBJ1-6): KAGVTQTPRYLIKTRGQQVTLSCSPISGHRSVSWYQQTPGQGLQFLFEYFSETQRNKGNFPGRFSGRQFSNSRSEMNVSTLELGDSALYLCASSDGTGVNNSPLHFGNGTRLTVT.

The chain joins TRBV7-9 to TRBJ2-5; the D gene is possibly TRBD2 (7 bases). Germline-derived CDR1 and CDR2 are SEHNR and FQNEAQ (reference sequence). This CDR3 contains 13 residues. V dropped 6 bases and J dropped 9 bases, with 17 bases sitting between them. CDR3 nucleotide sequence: TGTGCCAGCAGAGGGGGGGAGGCAGGGCCCCAGTACTTC. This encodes CASRGGEAGPQYF.

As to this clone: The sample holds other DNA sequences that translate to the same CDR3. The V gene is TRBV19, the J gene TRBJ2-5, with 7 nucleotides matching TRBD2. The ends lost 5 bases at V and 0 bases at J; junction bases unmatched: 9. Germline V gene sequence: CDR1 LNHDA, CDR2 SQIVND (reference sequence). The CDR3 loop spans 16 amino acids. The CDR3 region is CASSRVLAEYQETQYF. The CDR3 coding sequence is TGTGCCAGTAGTCGGGTGCTAGCGGAGTACCAAGAGACCCAGTACTTC.

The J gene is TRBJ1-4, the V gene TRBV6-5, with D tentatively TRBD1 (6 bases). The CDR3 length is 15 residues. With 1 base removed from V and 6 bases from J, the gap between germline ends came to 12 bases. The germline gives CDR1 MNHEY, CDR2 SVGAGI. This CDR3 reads CASSYWGPRDEKLFF. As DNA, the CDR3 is TGTGCCAGCAGTTACTGGGGGCCGAGGGATGAAAAACTGTTTTTT.

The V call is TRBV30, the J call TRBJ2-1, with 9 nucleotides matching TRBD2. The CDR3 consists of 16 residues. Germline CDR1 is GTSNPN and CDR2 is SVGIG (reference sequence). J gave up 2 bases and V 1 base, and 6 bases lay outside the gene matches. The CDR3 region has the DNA TGTGCCTGGAGTGAAAGCGGGAGGTTTACCTACAATGAGCAGTTCTTC. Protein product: CAWSESGRFTYNEQFF.

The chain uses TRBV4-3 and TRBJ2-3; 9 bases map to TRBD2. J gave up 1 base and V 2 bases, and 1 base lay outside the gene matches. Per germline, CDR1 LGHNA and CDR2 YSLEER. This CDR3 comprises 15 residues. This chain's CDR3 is CASSQIAGGTDTQYF. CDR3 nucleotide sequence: TGCGCCAGCAGCCAAATAGCGGGAGGCACAGATACGCAGTATTTT.

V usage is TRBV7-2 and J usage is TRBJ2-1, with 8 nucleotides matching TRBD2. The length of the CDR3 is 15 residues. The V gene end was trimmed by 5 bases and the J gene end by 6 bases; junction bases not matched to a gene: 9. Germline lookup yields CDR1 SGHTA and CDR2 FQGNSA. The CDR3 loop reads CASSPAGTRTNEQFF. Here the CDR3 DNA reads TGTGCCAGCAGCCCAGCCGGGACTAGAACCAATGAGCAGTTCTTC. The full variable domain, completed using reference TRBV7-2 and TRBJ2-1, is GAGVSQSPSNKVTEKGKDVELRCDPISGHTALYWYRQSLGQGLEFLIYFQGNSAPDKSGLPSDRFSAERTGGSVSTLTIQRTQQEDSAVYLCASSPAGTRTNEQFFGPGTRLTVL.

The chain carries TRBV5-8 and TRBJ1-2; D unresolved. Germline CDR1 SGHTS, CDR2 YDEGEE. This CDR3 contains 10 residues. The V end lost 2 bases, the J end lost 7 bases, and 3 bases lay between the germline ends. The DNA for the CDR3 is TGTGCCAGCAGCTTCTTTGGCTACACCTTC. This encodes CASSFFGYTF.

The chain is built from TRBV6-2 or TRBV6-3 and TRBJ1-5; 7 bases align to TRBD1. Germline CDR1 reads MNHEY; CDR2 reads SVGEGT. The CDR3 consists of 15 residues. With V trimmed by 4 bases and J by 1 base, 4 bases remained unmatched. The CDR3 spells CASSSAGGSNQPQHF. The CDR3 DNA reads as TGTGCCAGCAGTTCCGCAGGGGGAAGCAATCAGCCCCAGCATTTT.

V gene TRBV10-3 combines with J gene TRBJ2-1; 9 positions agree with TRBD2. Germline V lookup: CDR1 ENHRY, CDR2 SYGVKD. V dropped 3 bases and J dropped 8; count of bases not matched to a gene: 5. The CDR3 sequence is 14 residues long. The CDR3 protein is CAISDRLAADEQFF. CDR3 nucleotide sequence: TGTGCCATCAGTGACCGACTAGCGGCCGATGAGCAGTTCTTC.

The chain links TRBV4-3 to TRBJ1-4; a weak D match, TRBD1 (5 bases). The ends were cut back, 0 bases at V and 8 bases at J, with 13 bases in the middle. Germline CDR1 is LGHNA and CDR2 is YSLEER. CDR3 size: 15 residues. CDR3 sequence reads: CASSQDRGSGEKLFF. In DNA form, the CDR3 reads TGCGCCAGCAGCCAAGATAGGGGCTCCGGAGAAAAACTGTTTTTT.

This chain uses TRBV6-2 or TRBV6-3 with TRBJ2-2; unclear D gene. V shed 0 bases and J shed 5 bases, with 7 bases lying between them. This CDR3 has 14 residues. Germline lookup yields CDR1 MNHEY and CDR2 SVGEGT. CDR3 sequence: CASSYSVLTGELFF. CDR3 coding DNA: TGTGCCAGCAGTTACTCGGTACTAACCGGGGAGCTGTTTTTT.